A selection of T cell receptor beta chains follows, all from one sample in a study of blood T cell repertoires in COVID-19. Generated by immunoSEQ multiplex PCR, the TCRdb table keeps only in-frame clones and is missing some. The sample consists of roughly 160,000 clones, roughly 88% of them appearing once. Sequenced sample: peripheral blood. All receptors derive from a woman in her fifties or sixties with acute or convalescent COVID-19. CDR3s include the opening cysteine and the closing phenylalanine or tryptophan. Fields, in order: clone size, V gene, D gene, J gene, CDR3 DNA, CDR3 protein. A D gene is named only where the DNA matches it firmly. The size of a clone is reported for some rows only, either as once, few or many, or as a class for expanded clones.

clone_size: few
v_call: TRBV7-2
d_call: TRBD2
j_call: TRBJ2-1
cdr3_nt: TGTGCCAGCAACCTCCTAGCGGGGTTCAACAATGAGCAGTTCTTC
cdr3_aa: CASNLLAGFNNEQFF

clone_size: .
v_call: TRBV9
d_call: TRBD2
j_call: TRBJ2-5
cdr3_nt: TGTGCCAGCAGCCTCGGGACTAAAGTCCGCGAGACCCAGTACTTC
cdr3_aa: CASSLGTKVRETQYF

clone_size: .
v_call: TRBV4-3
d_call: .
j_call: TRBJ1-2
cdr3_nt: TGCGCCAGCAGCCAAGTGGCAGGGACATATGGCTACACCTTC
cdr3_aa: CASSQVAGTYGYTF

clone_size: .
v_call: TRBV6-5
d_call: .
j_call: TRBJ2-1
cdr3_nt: TGTGCCAGCAGCACAGGACTAAACTCCTACAATGAGCAGTTCTTC
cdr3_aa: CASSTGLNSYNEQFF

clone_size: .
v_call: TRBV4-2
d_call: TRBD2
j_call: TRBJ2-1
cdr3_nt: TGTGCCAGCAGCCAAGATCTATCCGGGGGGGCGTACAATGAGCAGTTCTTC
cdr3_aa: CASSQDLSGGAYNEQFF

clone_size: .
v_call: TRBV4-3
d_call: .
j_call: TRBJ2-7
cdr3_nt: TGCGCCAGCAGCCAAGACCCTGTGGGGCCTTCCTACGAGCAGTACTTC
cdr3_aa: CASSQDPVGPSYEQYF

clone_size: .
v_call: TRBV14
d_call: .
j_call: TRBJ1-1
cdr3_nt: TGTGCCAGCAGCCAGGACAGAGTACTAAAGGAAGCTTTCTTT
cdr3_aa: CASSQDRVLKEAFF

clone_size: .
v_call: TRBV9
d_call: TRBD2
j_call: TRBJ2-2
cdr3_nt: TGTGCCAGCAGCGTAGCCCCTAGCGGGAGCACCGGGGAGCTGTTTTTT
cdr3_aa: CASSVAPSGSTGELFF

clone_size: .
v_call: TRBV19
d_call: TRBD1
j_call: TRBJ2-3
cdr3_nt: TGTGCCAGTAGTATAGGGACAGGGAGTTCGCAGTATTTT
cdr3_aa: CASSIGTGSSQYF

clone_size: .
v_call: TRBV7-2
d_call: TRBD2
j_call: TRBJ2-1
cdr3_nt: TGTGCCAGCAGTCAAAGGACTAGCGGGGGGGCACATGAGCAGTTCTTC
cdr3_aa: CASSQRTSGGAHEQFF

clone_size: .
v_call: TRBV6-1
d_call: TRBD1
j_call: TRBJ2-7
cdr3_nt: TGTGCCAGCAGTGGCGGGACAGGGGGCGATGCTCTCTTCGAGCAGTACTTC
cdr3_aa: CASSGGTGGDALFEQYF

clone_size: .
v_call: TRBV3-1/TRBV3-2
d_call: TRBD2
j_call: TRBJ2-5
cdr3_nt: TGTGCCAGCAGCCGGACTAGCGGGGGGCAAGAGACCCAGTACTTC
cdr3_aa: CASSRTSGGQETQYF

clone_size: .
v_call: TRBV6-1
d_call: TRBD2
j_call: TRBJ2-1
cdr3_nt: TGTGCCAGCAGTGAACTGGGGCGGGGGGGCGATGAGCAGTTCTTC
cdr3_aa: CASSELGRGGDEQFF

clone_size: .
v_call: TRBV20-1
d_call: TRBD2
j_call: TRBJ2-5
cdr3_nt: TGCAGTGCTAGTCGGCTAGCGGGCGGAGAGACCCAGTACTTC
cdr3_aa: CSASRLAGGETQYF

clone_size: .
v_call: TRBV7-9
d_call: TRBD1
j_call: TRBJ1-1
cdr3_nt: TGTGCCAGCAGCTTACGACAGGGAAGCACTGAAGCTTTCTTT
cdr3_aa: CASSLRQGSTEAFF

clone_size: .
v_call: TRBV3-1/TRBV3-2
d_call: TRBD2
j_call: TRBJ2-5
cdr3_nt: TGTGCCAGCAGCCGACTAGCGGGGGAGGTCCAAGAGACCCAGTACTTC
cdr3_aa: CASSRLAGEVQETQYF

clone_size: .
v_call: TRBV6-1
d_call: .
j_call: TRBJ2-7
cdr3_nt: TGTGCCAGCAGTGAAGTAGGAGCTTACGAGCAGTACTTC
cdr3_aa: CASSEVGAYEQYF

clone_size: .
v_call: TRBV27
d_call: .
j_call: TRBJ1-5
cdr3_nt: TGTGCCAGCAGTTCCAGGGTTTTGAGCAATCAGCCCCAGCATTTT
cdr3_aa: CASSSRVLSNQPQHF

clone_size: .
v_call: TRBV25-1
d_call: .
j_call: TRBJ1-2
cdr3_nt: TGTGCCAGCAGCACCCAGTCATCGGGCTATGGCTACACCTTC
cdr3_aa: CASSTQSSGYGYTF

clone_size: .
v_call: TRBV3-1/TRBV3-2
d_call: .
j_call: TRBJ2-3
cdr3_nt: TGTGCCAGCAGCCAAGAGGGCGTAGTTACGCAGTATTTT
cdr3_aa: CASSQEGVVTQYF

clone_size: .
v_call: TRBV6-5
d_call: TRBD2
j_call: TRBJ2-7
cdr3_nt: TGTGCCAGCAGCTATGTCGGGGGGACGGGCTACGAGCAGTACTTC
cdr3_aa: CASSYVGGTGYEQYF

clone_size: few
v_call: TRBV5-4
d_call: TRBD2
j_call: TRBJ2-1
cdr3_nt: TGTGCCAGCAGCTTGGAGGGACTAACCTACAATGAGCAGTTCTTC
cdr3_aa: CASSLEGLTYNEQFF

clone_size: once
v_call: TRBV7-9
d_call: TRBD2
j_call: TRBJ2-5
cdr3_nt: TGTGCCAGCAGCCCTAGCGGGGGAGGAGAGACCCAGTACTTC
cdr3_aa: CASSPSGGGETQYF